This T cell receptor (beta chain) was identified during a study of cytomegalovirus exposure and HLA in healthy donors. Study summary: In a later analysis, it was reported that the 110 or so validation repertoires had been produced on the same platform as the 500 to 850 repertoires belonging to the first cohort.

From the approximately 120-subject validation cohort, which was separate from the approximately 670-subject first cohort, the donors were drawn. Germline lookup yields CDR1 SQVTM and CDR2 ANQGSEA. The CDR3 is 15 residues long. The germline V and J ends were trimmed by 1 base and 2 bases, with 13 bases remaining between them. Profiled with immunoSEQ multiplex PCR; TCRdb holds only in-frame clones, not every one. The sample lists over 200,000 clones, less than 90% occurring once. Study conclusions and caveats: First-cohort TCR clusters were later found to tend to co-occur in the 120 or so validation repertoires. 150 to 200 TCR beta chains were listed as cytomegalovirus-associated.

This clone was counted between two and nine times. Its antigen is still unknown. This receptor was identified in a woman under 30 in good health and CMV-seronegative. Source material: PBMCs. The J gene is TRBJ2-3, the V gene TRBV29-1; unclear D gene. The DNA of the CDR3 is TGCAGCGTTGAAGGGGCCGGAGATTTCACAGATACGCAGTATTTT. Translating it yields CSVEGAGDFTDTQYF.